Below are 9 T cell receptor beta chains sequenced from a single sample in a study of persistence of HIV-infected CD4 T cells (dated by TCRdb to the early 2020s). The immunoSEQ hsTCRB assay version 4, run in survey mode, was used to sequence TCRbeta repertoires from genomic DNA. Entries here come from immuneACCESS through TCRdb and include only in-frame sequences with V and J called. Some clones fail to appear in such tables; in the studies checked, an unresolved V gene covers under half of the shortfall, and the cause of the remainder is unknown. This sample comprises 45,000 or so clones, 70% to 90% of them detected only once. The leading ten clones occupy about 3.5% of the sample. The sample's treatment or condition, from its label and the paper: suppressive antiretroviral therapy. Cells were stimulated with anti-CD3/anti-CD28 magnetic beads as a nonspecific positive control representing the CD4+ T cell repertoire. Sorting of responding CD4+ T cells was based on upregulation of both CD40 ligand and CD69.

No antigen has been assigned to these receptors. This sample comprised CD4+ T cells sorted from PBMCs after roughly 18-hour stimulation, obtained from a patient who received antiretroviral therapy. The sample's cell subset or site label, decoded: CD40L+CD69+ CD4 T cells responding to anti-CD3/anti-CD28 beads, representing the overall repertoire. All receptors come from an adult woman with HIV who was CMV-seropositive.

The chain employs TRBV24-1 and TRBJ2-2; 8 bases are a match to TRBD1. Germline CDR1 reads KGHDR; CDR2 reads SFDVKD. After removal of 5 bases from V and 6 bases from J, the junction contained 7 bases not matched to a gene. The CDR3 covers 15 residues. This CDR3 reads CATSVQGGRAGELFF. The CDR3 bases are TGTGCCACCAGTGTACAGGGGGGCCGCGCCGGGGAGCTGTTTTTT.

The gene calls are TRBV18 and TRBJ1-6; D unresolved. This CDR3 has 14 amino acids. Trimming removed 3 bases from V and 9 bases from J, with 12 bases in between. CDR1 KGHSH and CDR2 LQKENI come from the germline V gene. The chain's CDR3 is CASSPYSRISPLHF. The CDR3 DNA reads as TGTGCCAGCTCACCGTACTCAAGGATTTCACCCCTCCACTTT. Drawing the rest from reference TRBV18 and TRBJ1-6, the complete variable domain is NAGVMQNPRHLVRRRGQEARLRCSPMKGHSHVYWYRQLPEEGLKFMVYLQKENIIDESGMPKERFSAEFPKEGPSILRIQQVVRGDSAAYFCASSPYSRISPLHFGNGTRLTVT.

The chain combines TRBV10-1 with TRBJ2-1; 7 nucleotides line up with TRBD1. J was trimmed by 8 bases and V by 4 bases; bases with no gene match: 8. Looked up from germline, CDR1 is WNHNN and CDR2 is SYGVQD (reference sequence). The length of the CDR3 is 14 residues. The CDR3 DNA reads as TGCGCCAGCAGTGTTTACAGGGGATCGGATGAGCAGTTCTTC. It codes for CASSVYRGSDEQFF.

This chain connects TRBV5-1 to TRBJ2-2, with a tentative D call TRBD1 (5 bases). From germline, CDR1 is SGHRS and CDR2 YFSETQ. The V and J ends lost 0 bases and 7 bases respectively, with 13 bases between them. The CDR3 extends over 15 amino acids. CDR3: CASSLGRLGDGELFF. The CDR3, as DNA: TGCGCCAGCAGCTTGGGGCGTCTAGGGGACGGGGAGCTGTTTTTT.

This chain joins TRBV3-1 (or the pseudogene TRBV3-2) and TRBJ2-3, with 7 bases that match TRBD2. Trimming took 3 bases from V and 4 from J; bases not matched to a gene: 16. Germline V gene sequence: CDR1 LGHDT, CDR2 YNNKEL (reference sequence). The CDR3 length is 18 residues. The CDR3 DNA reads as TGTGCCAGCAGCCACAGAATTCAGTGGACTGGGAGGGCAGATACGCAGTATTTT. This sequence encodes CASSHRIQWTGRADTQYF.

The chain uses TRBV5-4 and TRBJ2-1, with 11 bases lining up with TRBD2. The germline V gene encodes CDR1 SGHNT and CDR2 YYREEE (reference sequence). J was trimmed by 6 bases and V by 4 bases; bases with no gene match: 6. The CDR3 consists of 15 residues. The CDR3 sequence: CASSPGGLAGNEQFF. The CDR3 DNA reads TGTGCCAGCAGCCCGGGCGGACTAGCGGGCAATGAGCAGTTCTTC.

In nucleotides, the CDR3 is TGTGCCAGCAGTTTATCAGGGGGGGGGATCTATGGCTACACCTTC. Translation: CASSLSGGGIYGYTF. The chain carries TRBV28 and TRBJ1-2; the match to TRBD1 covers 7 bases. CDR1 is MDHEN and CDR2 is SYDVKM in the germline V gene. V lost 1 base to trimming and J lost 4 bases; unmatched junction nucleotides: 6. CDR3 length: 15 residues.

The sample holds one count of this clone. The chain has TRBV3-1 (or the pseudogene TRBV3-2) and TRBJ1-2; D gene ambiguous. Trimming took off 4 bases at V and 2 bases at J, with 17 bases between the two ends. The CDR3 spans 16 residues. The germline gives CDR1 LGHDT, CDR2 YNNKEL (reference sequence). The CDR3 loop reads CASSRVTGWANYGYTF. The CDR3 coding sequence is TGTGCCAGCAGCCGTGTGACTGGGTGGGCAAACTATGGCTACACCTTC.

The chain links TRBV18 to TRBJ1-1; D ambiguous. The CDR3 spans 16 residues. Germline CDR1 reads KGHSH; CDR2 reads LQKENI. The V gene lost 2 bases and the J gene lost 0 bases, with 13 bases spanning the gap. The CDR3 DNA reads as TGTGCCAGCTCACCAGTCGGGTCAGCCATGAACACTGAAGCTTTCTTT. Protein product: CASSPVGSAMNTEAFF. Full variable domain (missing parts from reference TRBV18 and TRBJ1-1): NAGVMQNPRHLVRRRGQEARLRCSPMKGHSHVYWYRQLPEEGLKFMVYLQKENIIDESGMPKERFSAEFPKEGPSILRIQQVVRGDSAAYFCASSPVGSAMNTEAFFGQGTRLTVV.